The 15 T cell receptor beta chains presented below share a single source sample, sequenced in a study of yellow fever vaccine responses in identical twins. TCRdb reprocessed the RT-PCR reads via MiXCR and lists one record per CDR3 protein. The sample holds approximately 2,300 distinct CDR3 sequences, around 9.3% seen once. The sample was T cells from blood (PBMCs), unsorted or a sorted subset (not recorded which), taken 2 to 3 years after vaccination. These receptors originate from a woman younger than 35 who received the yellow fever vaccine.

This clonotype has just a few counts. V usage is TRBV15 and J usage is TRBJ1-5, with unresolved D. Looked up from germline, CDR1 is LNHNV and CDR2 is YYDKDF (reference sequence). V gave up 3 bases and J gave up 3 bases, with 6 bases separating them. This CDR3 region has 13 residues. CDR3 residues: CATSSKNNQPQHF. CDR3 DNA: TGTGCCACCAGCAGCAAGAACAATCAGCCCCAGCATTTT.

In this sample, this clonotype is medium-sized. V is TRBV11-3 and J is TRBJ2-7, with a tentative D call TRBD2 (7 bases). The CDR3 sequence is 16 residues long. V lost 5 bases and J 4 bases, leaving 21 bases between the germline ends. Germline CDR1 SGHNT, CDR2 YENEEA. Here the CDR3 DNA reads TGTGCCAGCAGCAGGGGGGCAAGCGGGACGGGTTACGAGCAGTACTTC. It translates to CASSRGASGTGYEQYF.

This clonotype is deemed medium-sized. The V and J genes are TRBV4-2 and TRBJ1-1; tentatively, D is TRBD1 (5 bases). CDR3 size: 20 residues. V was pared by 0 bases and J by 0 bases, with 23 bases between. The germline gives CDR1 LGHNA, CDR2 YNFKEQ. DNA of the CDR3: TGTGCCAGCAGCCAAGAGTCAGCGCAGGGTCGAATCCTGATGAACACTGAAGCTTTCTTT. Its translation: CASSQESAQGRILMNTEAFF.

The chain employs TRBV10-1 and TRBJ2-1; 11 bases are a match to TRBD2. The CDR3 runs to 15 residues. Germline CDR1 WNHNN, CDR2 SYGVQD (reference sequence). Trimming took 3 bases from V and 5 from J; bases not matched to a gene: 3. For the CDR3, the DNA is TGCGCCAGCAGTGATGGGACTAGCGGAAACAATGAGCAGTTCTTC. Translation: CASSDGTSGNNEQFF.

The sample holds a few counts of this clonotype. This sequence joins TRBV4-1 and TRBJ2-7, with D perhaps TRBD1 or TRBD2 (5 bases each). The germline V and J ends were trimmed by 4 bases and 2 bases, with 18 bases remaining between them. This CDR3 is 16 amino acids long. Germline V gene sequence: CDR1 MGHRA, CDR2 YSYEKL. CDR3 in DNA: TGCGCCAGCAGCCCGTCCGGGACCGAATCTACCTACGAGCAGTACTTC. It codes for CASSPSGTESTYEQYF.

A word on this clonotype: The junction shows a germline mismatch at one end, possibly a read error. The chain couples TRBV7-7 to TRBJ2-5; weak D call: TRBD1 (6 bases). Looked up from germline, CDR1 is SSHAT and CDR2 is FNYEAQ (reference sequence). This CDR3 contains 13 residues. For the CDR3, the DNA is TGTGCTAGCAGCAGGGCAGGGGAGGAGACCCAGTACTTC. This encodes CASSRAGEETQYF. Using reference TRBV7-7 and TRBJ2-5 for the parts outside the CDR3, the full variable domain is GAGVSQSPRYKVTKRGQDVTLRCDPISSHATLYWYQQALGQGPEFLTYFNYEAQPDKSGLPSDRFSAERPEGSISTLTIQRTEQRDSAMYRCASSRAGEETQYFGPGTRLLVL.

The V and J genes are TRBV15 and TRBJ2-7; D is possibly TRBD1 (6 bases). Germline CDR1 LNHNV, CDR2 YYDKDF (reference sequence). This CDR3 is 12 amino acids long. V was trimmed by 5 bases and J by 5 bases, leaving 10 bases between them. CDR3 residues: CATSPEGDEQYF. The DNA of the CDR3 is TGTGCCACCAGCCCAGAGGGGGACGAGCAGTACTTC.

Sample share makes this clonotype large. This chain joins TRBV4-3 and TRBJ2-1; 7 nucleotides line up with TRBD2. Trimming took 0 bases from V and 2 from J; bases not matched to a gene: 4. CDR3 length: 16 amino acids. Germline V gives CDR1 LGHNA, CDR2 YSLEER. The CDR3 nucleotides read TGCGCCAGCAGCCAAGAAAGCGGGGAAACCTACAATGAGCAGTTCTTC. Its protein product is CASSQESGETYNEQFF.

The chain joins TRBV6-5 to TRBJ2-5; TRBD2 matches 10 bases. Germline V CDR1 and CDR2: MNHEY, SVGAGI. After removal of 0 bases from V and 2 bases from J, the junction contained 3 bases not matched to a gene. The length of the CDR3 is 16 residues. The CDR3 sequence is CASSYSLAGAQETQYF. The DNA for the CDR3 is TGTGCCAGCAGTTACTCCCTAGCGGGAGCTCAAGAGACCCAGTACTTC.

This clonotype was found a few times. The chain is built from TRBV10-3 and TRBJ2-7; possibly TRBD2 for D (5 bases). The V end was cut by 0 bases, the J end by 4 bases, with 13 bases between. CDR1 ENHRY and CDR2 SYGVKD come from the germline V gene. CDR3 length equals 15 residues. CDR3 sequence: CAISESGGGAYEQYF. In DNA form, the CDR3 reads TGTGCCATCAGTGAGTCGGGCGGAGGTGCGTACGAGCAGTACTTC.

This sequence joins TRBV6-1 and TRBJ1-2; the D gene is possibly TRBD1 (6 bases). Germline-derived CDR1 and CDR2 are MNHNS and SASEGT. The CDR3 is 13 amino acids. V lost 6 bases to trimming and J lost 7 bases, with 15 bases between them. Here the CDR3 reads CASRLGGGAGYTF. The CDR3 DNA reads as TGTGCCAGCAGGCTAGGGGGTGGGGCTGGCTACACCTTC.

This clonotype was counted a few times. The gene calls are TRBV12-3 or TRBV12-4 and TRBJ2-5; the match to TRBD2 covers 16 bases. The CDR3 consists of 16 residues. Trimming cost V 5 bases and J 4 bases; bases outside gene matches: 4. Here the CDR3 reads CASSPGTSGRGETQYF. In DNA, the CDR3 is TGTGCCAGCAGTCCGGGGACTAGCGGGAGGGGAGAGACCCAGTACTTC.

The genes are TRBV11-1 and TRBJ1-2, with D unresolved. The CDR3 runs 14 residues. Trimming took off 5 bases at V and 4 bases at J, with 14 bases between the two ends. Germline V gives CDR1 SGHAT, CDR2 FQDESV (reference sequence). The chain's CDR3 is CASSLPDEIYGYTF. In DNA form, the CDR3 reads TGTGCCAGCAGCCTCCCGGATGAAATCTATGGCTACACCTTC.

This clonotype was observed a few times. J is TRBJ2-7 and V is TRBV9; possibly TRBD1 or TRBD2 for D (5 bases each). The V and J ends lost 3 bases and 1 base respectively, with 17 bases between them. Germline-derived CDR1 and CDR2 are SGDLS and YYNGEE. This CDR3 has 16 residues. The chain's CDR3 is CASSGSRAGSSYEQYF. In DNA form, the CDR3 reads TGTGCCAGCAGCGGATCCCGGGCAGGGAGTTCCTACGAGCAGTACTTC.

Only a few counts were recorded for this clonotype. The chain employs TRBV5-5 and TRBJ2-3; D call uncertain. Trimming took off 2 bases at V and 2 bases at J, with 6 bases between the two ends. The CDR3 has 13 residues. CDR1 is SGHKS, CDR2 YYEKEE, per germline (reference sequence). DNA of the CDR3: TGTGCCAGCAGCTTCGAGTTCACAGATACGCAGTATTTT. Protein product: CASSFEFTDTQYF.